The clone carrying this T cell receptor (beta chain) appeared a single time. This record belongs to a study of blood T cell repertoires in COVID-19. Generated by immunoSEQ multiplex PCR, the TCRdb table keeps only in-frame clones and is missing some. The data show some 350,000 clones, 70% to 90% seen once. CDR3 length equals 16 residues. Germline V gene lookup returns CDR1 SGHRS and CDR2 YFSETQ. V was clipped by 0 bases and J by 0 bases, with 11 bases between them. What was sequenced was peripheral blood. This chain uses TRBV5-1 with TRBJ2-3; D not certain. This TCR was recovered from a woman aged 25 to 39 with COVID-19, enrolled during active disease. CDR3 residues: CASSLGSHVSTDTQYF. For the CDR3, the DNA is TGCGCCAGCAGCTTGGGAAGCCATGTAAGCACAGATACGCAGTATTTT.